This T cell receptor beta chain derives from a study of blood T cell repertoires in COVID-19. Germline V gives CDR1 ENHRY, CDR2 SYGVKD. This CDR3 comprises 14 residues. V was pared by 11 bases and J by 5 bases, with 22 bases between. The table came from immunoSEQ multiplex PCR; TCRdb's copy has only in-frame clones and leaves some out. The table lists around 260,000 clones, about 88% of them singletons. This chain links TRBV10-3 with TRBJ2-7; perhaps TRBD1 as D (6 bases). The receptor's source is a man aged 55 to 70 who had recovered from COVID-19. Material for sequencing was peripheral blood. The CDR3 sequence: CAANREDVDNEQYF. The DNA for the CDR3 is TGTGCCGCAAACAGGGAAGATGTTGACAACGAGCAGTACTTC.